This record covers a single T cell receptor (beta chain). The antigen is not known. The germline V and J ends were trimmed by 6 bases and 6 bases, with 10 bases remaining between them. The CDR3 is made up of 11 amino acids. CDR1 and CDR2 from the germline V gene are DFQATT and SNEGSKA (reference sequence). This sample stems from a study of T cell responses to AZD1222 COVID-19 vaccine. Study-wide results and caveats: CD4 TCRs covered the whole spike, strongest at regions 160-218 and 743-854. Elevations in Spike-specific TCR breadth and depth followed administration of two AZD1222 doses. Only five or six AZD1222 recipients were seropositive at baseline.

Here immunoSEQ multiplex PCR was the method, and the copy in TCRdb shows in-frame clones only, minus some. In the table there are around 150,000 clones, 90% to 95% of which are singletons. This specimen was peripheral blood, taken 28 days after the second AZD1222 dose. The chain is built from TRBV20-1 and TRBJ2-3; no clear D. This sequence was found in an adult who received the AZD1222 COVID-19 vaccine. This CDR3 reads CSAALMDTQYF. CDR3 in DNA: TGCAGTGCGGCCCTCATGGATACGCAGTATTTT.